One T cell receptor (beta chain) is described in this entry. The data were taken from a study of cytomegalovirus exposure and HLA in healthy donors. The germline V gene encodes CDR1 MDHEN and CDR2 SYDVKM. The CDR3 is made up of 14 amino acids. V shed 5 bases and J shed 4 bases, with 13 bases lying between them. A multiplex PCR was run with 60 Vbeta primers and 13 Jbeta primers. Assay used: immunoSEQ multiplex PCR; TCRdb lists only in-frame clones, some missing. The sample has roughly 140,000 clones; approximately 82% are singletons. The clonotype was recovered from a woman aged 55 to 70 in good health and CMV-seropositive. The source material was PBMCs. This chain connects TRBV28 to TRBJ2-3; tentative D call: TRBD2 (6 bases). CDR3 sequence: CASSPRLGSDTQYF. CDR3 DNA sequence: TGTGCCAGCAGTCCGAGACTAGGGTCAGATACGCAGTATTTT.